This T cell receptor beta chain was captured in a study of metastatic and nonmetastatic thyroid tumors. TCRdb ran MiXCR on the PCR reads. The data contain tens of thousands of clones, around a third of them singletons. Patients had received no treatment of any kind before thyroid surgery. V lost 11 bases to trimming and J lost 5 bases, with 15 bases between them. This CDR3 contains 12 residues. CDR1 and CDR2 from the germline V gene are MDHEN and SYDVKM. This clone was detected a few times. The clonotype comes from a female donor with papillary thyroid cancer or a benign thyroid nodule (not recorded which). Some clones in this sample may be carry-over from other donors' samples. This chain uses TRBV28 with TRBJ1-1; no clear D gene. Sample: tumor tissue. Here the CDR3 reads CAPPGSVTEAFF. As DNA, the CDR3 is TGTGCCCCGCCGGGATCAGTAACTGAAGCTTTCTTT.